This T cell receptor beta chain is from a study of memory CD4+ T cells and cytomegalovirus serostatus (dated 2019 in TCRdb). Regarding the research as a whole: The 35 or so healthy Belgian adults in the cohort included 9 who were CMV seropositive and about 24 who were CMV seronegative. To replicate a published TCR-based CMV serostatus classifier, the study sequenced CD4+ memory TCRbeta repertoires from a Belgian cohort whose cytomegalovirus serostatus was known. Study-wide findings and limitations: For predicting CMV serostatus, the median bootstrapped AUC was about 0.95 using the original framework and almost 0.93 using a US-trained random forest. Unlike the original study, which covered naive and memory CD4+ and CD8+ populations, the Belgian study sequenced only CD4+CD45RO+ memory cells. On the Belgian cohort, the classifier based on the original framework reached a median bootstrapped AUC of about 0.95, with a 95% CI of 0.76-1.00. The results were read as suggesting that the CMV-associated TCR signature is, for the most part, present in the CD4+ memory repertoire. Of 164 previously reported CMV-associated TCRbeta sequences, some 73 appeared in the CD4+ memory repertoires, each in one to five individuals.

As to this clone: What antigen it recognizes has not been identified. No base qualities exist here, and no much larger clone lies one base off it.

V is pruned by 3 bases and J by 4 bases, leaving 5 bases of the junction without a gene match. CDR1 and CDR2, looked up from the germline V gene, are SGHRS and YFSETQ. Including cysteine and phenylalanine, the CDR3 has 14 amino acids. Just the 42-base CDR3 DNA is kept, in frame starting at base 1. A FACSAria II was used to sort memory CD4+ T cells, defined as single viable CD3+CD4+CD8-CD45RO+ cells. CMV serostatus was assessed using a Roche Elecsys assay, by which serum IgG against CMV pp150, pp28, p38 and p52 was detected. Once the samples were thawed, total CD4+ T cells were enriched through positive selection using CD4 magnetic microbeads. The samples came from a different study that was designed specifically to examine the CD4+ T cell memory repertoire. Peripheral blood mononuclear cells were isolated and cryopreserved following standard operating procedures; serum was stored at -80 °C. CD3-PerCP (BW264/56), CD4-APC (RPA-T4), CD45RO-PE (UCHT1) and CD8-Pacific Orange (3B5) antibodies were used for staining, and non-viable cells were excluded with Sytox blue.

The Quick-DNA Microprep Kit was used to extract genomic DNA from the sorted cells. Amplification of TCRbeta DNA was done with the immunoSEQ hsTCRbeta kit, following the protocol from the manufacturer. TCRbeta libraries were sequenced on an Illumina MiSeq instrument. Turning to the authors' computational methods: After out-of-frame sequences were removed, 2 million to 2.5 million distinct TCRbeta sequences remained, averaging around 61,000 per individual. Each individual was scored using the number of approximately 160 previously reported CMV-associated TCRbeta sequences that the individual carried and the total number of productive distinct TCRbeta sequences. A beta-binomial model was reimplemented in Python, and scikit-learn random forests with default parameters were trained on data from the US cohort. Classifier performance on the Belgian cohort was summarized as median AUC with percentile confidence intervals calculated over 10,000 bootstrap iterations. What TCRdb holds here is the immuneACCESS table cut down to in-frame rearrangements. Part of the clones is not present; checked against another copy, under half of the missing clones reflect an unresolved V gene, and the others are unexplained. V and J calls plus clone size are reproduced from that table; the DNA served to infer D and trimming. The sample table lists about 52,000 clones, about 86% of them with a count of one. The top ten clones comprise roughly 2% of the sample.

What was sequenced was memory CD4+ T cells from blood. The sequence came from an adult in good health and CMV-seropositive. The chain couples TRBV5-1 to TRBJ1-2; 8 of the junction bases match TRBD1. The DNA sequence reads TGCGCCAGCAGCTGGGGACAGGAAACCTATGGCTACACCTTC. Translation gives CASSWGQETYGYTF.